This TCR beta chain came from a study of CD8+CD57+ T cells in acquired aplastic anemia. On the study more broadly: The average for DNA from sorted CD4+ and CD8+ cells was roughly 3 ug. Overall study findings and caveats: Between patients and controls, CD8+ Simpson's diversity did not vary significantly. Patients shared twenty-nine CD8+ CDR3 sequences with controls.

Sequencing involved patients with CD8+CD57+ cell expansion previously shown by flow cytometry. Acquired aplastic anemia of severe grade affected all patients. This clonotype was counted many times. Its antigen is not known. The template used for profiling TCR beta VDJ and CDR3 was genomic DNA. TCRdb re-analysed the reads in MiXCR, keeping a single row per CDR3 protein. The profile shows 200,000 to 250,000 distinct CDR3 sequences, roughly 50% of them singletons. What was sequenced was sorted CD4+, CD8+, or CD8+CD57+ T cells (not recorded which) from PBMCs. This clonotype originated in a human donor with aplastic anemia.

The CDR3 here is CASRGGIWGNEQFF. CDR3 DNA sequence: TGTGCCAGCAGGGGGGGGATCTGGGGGAATGAGCAGTTCTTC. This sequence joins TRBV2 and TRBJ2-1; 7 bases fit TRBD2. Germline V gives CDR1 SNHLY, CDR2 FYNNEI. V lost 6 bases to trimming and J lost 7 bases; unmatched junction nucleotides: 9. The CDR3 spans 14 residues.